A single sample is the source of the 15 T cell receptor beta chains below, sequenced in a study of T cells in tuberculosis. The time point was: new active TB diagnosis, blood taken before or within 7 days of starting treatment. Assay used: immunoSEQ multiplex PCR; TCRdb lists only in-frame clones, some missing. Altogether under 30,000 clones are present, around 92% being singletons, with the ten largest covering 6.8%. The sample consisted of PBMCs, taken at tuberculosis diagnosis. Source of these receptors: an adult with tuberculosis.

A single count supports this clone. The chain joins TRBV28 to TRBJ1-5; D might be TRBD1 (5 bases). This CDR3 comprises 14 residues. V was trimmed by 10 bases and J by 1 base, leaving 14 bases between them. CDR1 MDHEN and CDR2 SYDVKM come from the germline V gene. CDR3 nucleotide sequence: TGTGCCACCCTGGCCAGGGTGAGCAATCAGCCCCAGCATTTT. Its translation: CATLARVSNQPQHF.

Only a few counts were recorded for this clone. The chain joins TRBV5-1 to TRBJ2-7, with D hard to call. From germline, CDR1 is SGHRS and CDR2 YFSETQ. The CDR3 is 14 residues long. Trimming took off 0 bases at V and 2 bases at J, with 9 bases between the two ends. Here the CDR3 DNA reads TGCGCCAGCAGCTTGGTTGTCAGTCCCTACGAGCAGTACTTC. This translates into CASSLVVSPYEQYF.

The chain carries TRBV28 and TRBJ1-1; possibly TRBD1 for D (5 bases). The CDR3 spans 12 residues. Germline V gene lookup returns CDR1 MDHEN and CDR2 SYDVKM. Trimming shortened V by 8 bases and J by 1 base, and 8 bases separated the two germline ends. CDR3 residues: CASSDRNTEAFF. CDR3 sequence (DNA): TGTGCCAGCTCCGACAGGAACACTGAAGCTTTCTTT.

This CDR3 is CASSYRGSYEQYF. The CDR3 bases are TGTGCCAGTAGTTACAGGGGCTCCTACGAGCAGTACTTC. This chain joins TRBV19 and TRBJ2-7; 7 bases are a match to TRBD1. This CDR3 comprises 13 residues. V lost 5 bases and J lost 0; bases outside the gene matches: 1. Germline V CDR1 and CDR2: LNHDA, SQIVND (reference sequence).

CDR3 sequence: CASSPPAGGSDTQYF. Here the CDR3 DNA reads TGTGCCAGCTCACCACCGGCGGGGGGTTCCGATACGCAGTATTTT. J is TRBJ2-3 and V is TRBV18, with 8 bases lining up with TRBD2. Germline lookup yields CDR1 KGHSH and CDR2 LQKENI. V lost 0 bases and J lost 6; bases outside the gene matches: 5. The CDR3 sequence is 15 residues long.

The chain joins TRBV2 to TRBJ1-2; 7 bases align to TRBD1. With 10 bases clipped from V and 2 bases from J, the junction kept 10 bases outside the gene matches. The germline V gene encodes CDR1 SNHLY and CDR2 FYNNEI. CDR3 length: 14 amino acids. CDR3 sequence reads: CATYEGGANYGYTF. Here the CDR3 DNA reads TGTGCCACCTATGAAGGGGGCGCGAACTATGGCTACACCTTC.

This chain links TRBV20-1 with TRBJ1-2; 8 nucleotides match TRBD1. With 6 bases clipped from V and 8 bases from J, the junction kept 5 bases outside the gene matches. The germline V gene encodes CDR1 DFQATT and CDR2 SNEGSKA (reference sequence). The CDR3 is 11 amino acids. CDR3 nucleotide sequence: TGCAGTGCCTCAGGGGGCATAGGCTACACCTTC. The encoded protein is CSASGGIGYTF.

The CDR3 sequence: CASSPAPQGYGYTF. The DNA for the CDR3 is TGTGCCAGCAGCCCAGCTCCCCAGGGTTATGGCTACACCTTC. The V and J genes are TRBV4-2 and TRBJ1-2; maybe TRBD1 (5 bases). The V and J ends lost 4 bases and 5 bases respectively, with 14 bases between them. Germline CDR1 and CDR2: LGHNA and YNFKEQ. The CDR3 covers 14 residues.

This chain connects TRBV4-1 to TRBJ1-5; perhaps TRBD1 as D (6 bases). The CDR3 is 15 residues long. The V gene's germline CDR1 is MGHRA and CDR2 YSYEKL. V lost 4 bases and J 7 bases, leaving 17 bases between the germline ends. CDR3 protein: CASSPHPQGTQPQHF. CDR3 nucleotide sequence: TGCGCCAGCAGCCCCCACCCCCAGGGGACCCAGCCCCAGCATTTT.

The chain links TRBV28 to TRBJ2-2; D is perhaps TRBD2 (5 bases). Germline assignment: CDR1 MDHEN and CDR2 SYDVKM. The CDR3 covers 13 residues. Deletions cut 2 bases from V and 4 bases from J, with 5 bases between. CDR3 loop: CASSLAGTGELFF. CDR3 in DNA: TGTGCCAGCAGTTTAGCGGGCACCGGGGAGCTGTTTTTT.

The chain combines TRBV4-3 with TRBJ1-1; 7 bases match TRBD1. This CDR3 region has 19 residues. Trimming at V came to 0 bases and at J to 2 bases, leaving 15 bases not matched to a gene. The V gene's germline CDR1 is LGHNA and CDR2 YSLEER. CDR3 in amino acids: CASSQDLGQAEDLNTEAFF. In DNA, the CDR3 is TGCGCCAGCAGCCAAGATCTAGGACAGGCTGAGGATCTTAACACTGAAGCTTTCTTT.

This rearrangement joins TRBV5-1 to TRBJ1-5, with 11 bases matching TRBD1. The CDR3 extends over 15 amino acids. V shed 3 bases and J 5 bases; nucleotides not matched to a gene: 4. The germline V gene has CDR1 SGHRS and CDR2 YFSETQ. The CDR3 coding sequence is TGCGCCAGCAGCTGGGGACAGGGGGGCGATCAGCCCCAGCATTTT. It translates to CASSWGQGGDQPQHF.

This chain uses TRBV2 with TRBJ1-1; TRBD1 might be the D (6 bases). CDR3 length: 13 residues. The V and J ends lost 7 bases and 1 base respectively, with 10 bases between them. Looked up from germline, CDR1 is SNHLY and CDR2 is FYNNEI. Here the CDR3 DNA reads TGTGCCAGCACTGGACAGTCGAACACTGAAGCTTTCTTT. Translating it yields CASTGQSNTEAFF.

This sequence joins TRBV5-1 and TRBJ2-7; D is unresolved. The CDR3 has 16 amino acids. The V and J ends lost 3 bases and 5 bases respectively, with 21 bases between them. Germline CDR1 and CDR2: SGHRS and YFSETQ. In DNA form, the CDR3 reads TGCGCCAGCAGCTCCCCCCCGTTCCAGACTGGAAACGAGCAGTACTTC. Translation gives CASSSPPFQTGNEQYF.

The rearrangement uses TRBV11-3 and TRBJ2-2; the match to TRBD1 covers 11 bases. V trimming: 1 base; J trimming: 7 bases; junction bases outside the gene matches: 5. The germline V gene has CDR1 SGHNT and CDR2 YENEEA. The CDR3 length is 16 residues. This CDR3 reads CASSLGPGQGGGELFF. DNA for the CDR3: TGTGCCAGCAGCTTAGGCCCGGGACAGGGGGGCGGGGAGCTGTTTTTT.